Listed here are 21 T cell receptor beta chains from one sample, sequenced in a study of T-cell memory formation after mild COVID-19. TCRdb re-analysed the 5' RACE reads in MiXCR, keeping a single row per CDR3 protein. Here the sample spans about 88,000 distinct CDR3 sequences, around 25% being singletons. Source material: PBMCs or a T cell subset sorted from them (not recorded which). The source is a man aged 18-30 years who had mild COVID-19 (a few samples of this study predate the infection). Cell type and time point are not known.

The gene calls are TRBV5-1 and TRBJ2-2; D call uncertain. CDR1 is SGHRS and CDR2 is YFSETQ in the germline V gene. V lost 4 bases to trimming and J lost 1 base, with 8 bases between them. This CDR3 has 14 amino acids. The CDR3 DNA follows: TGCGCCAGCAGCGACTCGCTGAACACCGGGGAGCTGTTTTTT. Translated, it gives CASSDSLNTGELFF.

This clonotype was found a few times. V gene TRBV5-8 combines with J gene TRBJ1-5, with 9 bases lining up with TRBD1. V dropped 4 bases and J dropped 3; count of bases not matched to a gene: 8. From germline, CDR1 is SGHTS and CDR2 YDEGEE. The CDR3 is 16 residues long. The CDR3 loop reads CASSIRDRAINQPQHF. The CDR3, as DNA: TGTGCCAGCAGCATCCGGGACAGGGCGATCAATCAGCCCCAGCATTTT.

The gene calls are TRBV5-5 and TRBJ1-1, with unresolved D. This CDR3 region has 13 residues. Germline CDR1 reads SGHKS; CDR2 reads YYEKEE (reference sequence). V lost 0 bases, J lost 6 bases, and 9 bases lay in between. The CDR3 nucleotides are TGTGCCAGCAGCTTGGCCGGGGTCGCTGAAGCTTTCTTT. It translates to CASSLAGVAEAFF.

The CDR3 region has the DNA TGTGCCAGCAGTTCCTATGACAGCTCGTGGAGCCCCTACACCTTC. It specifies CASSSYDSSWSPYTF. The chain is built from TRBV6-5 and TRBJ1-2, with D possibly matching TRBD1 (5 bases). The germline V gene has CDR1 MNHEY and CDR2 SVGAGI. The V end was cut by 4 bases, the J end by 10 bases, with 22 bases between. The CDR3 contains 15 residues.

The chain links TRBV5-5 to TRBJ1-2; D remains unclear. Deletions cut 2 bases from V and 4 bases from J, with 9 bases between. The CDR3 loop spans 13 amino acids. Germline V gives CDR1 SGHKS, CDR2 YYEKEE (reference sequence). This CDR3 is CASSFGTLYGYTF. In DNA, the CDR3 is TGTGCCAGCAGCTTCGGCACACTCTATGGCTACACCTTC.

V and J are TRBV15 and TRBJ2-5; weak D call: TRBD2 (6 bases). Germline-derived CDR1 and CDR2 are LNHNV and YYDKDF (reference sequence). The V end lost 2 bases, the J end lost 4 bases, and 11 bases lay between the germline ends. This CDR3 has 14 amino acids. CDR3 residues: CATSRRTSIETQYF. CDR3 in DNA: TGTGCCACCAGCAGAAGAACTAGCATAGAGACCCAGTACTTC.

Only a few counts were recorded for this clonotype. The chain uses TRBV15 and TRBJ1-2; 7 positions match TRBD1. The CDR3 length is 15 residues. Germline V gene sequence: CDR1 LNHNV, CDR2 YYDKDF (reference sequence). Trimming took 0 bases from V and 8 from J; bases not matched to a gene: 9. The CDR3 loop reads CATSRDRGTATGYTF. The CDR3 DNA reads TGTGCCACCAGCAGAGATCGGGGGACAGCCACGGGCTACACCTTC.

The chain recombines TRBV10-3 with TRBJ2-3; tentative D call: TRBD2 (7 bases). This CDR3 has 14 residues. Germline V gene lookup returns CDR1 ENHRY and CDR2 SYGVKD. Trimming pared 6 bases from V and 8 bases from J, leaving 18 bases between. CDR3 sequence (DNA): TGTGCCATCAGGCAACCAGGGGACTACTTTACGCAGTATTTT. Its protein is CAIRQPGDYFTQYF.

The chain recombines TRBV6-2 or TRBV6-3 with TRBJ2-3; 7 bases agree with TRBD2. The V and J ends lost 5 bases and 2 bases, in that order; junction bases with no gene match: 7. CDR1 MNHEY and CDR2 SVGEGT come from the germline V gene. The CDR3 length is 15 residues. The CDR3 here is CASSLRDYSTDTQYF. CDR3 DNA: TGTGCCAGCAGTCTCCGGGACTATTCCACAGATACGCAGTATTTT.

The chain recombines TRBV20-1 with TRBJ1-1, with a possible D match to TRBD1 (5 bases). CDR3 length: 14 residues. V was pared by 7 bases and J by 0 bases, with 15 bases between. Germline V CDR1 and CDR2: DFQATT, SNEGSKA (reference sequence). The CDR3 loop reads CSGQPTVMNTEAFF. In DNA form, the CDR3 reads TGCAGTGGTCAACCGACAGTCATGAACACTGAAGCTTTCTTT.

Concerning this clonotype itself: Relative to the germline gene, one junction end is altered; a read error may explain this. The V call is TRBV4-3, the J call TRBJ2-2; D unresolved. Germline CDR1 LGHNA, CDR2 YSLEER. This CDR3 has 13 amino acids. This CDR3 reads CASSHANTGELFF. The CDR3 bases are TGCGCCAGCAGCCACGCGAATACCGGGGAGCTGTTTTTT.

This clonotype has more than one count but fewer than ten. The rearrangement joins TRBV6-5 to TRBJ2-3; a weak D match, TRBD1 (6 bases). The CDR3 has 14 amino acids. V shed 6 bases and J shed 4 bases, with 14 bases lying between them. Per the germline V gene, CDR1 is MNHEY and CDR2 is SVGAGI. CDR3 DNA: TGTGCCAGCAGAAGACAGGTGCTGGCAGATACGCAGTATTTT. Amino acid sequence: CASRRQVLADTQYF.

This clonotype occurred a few times. This chain joins TRBV6-1 and TRBJ2-7, with TRBD1 matching over 7 bases. With V trimmed by 0 bases and J by 2 bases, 1 base remained unmatched. This CDR3 has 14 amino acids. CDR1 MNHNS and CDR2 SASEGT come from the germline V gene. The CDR3 spells CASSEATGTYEQYF. The CDR3 nucleotides are TGTGCCAGCAGTGAAGCGACAGGGACCTACGAGCAGTACTTC.

The CDR3 reads CASSQTGFGNEQFF. The CDR3, as DNA: TGCGCCAGCAGCCAGACAGGGTTTGGCAATGAGCAGTTCTTC. The chain links TRBV4-1 to TRBJ2-1, with 7 nucleotides matching TRBD1. CDR3 length: 14 residues. The germline gives CDR1 MGHRA, CDR2 YSYEKL. V shed 3 bases and J 6 bases; nucleotides not matched to a gene: 5.

This rearrangement joins TRBV4-1 to TRBJ2-1; 10 positions match TRBD1. The CDR3 runs 16 residues. Germline loops: CDR1 MGHRA, CDR2 YSYEKL. V lost 5 bases to trimming and J lost 12 bases; unmatched junction nucleotides: 16. The CDR3: CASSGTGASSGGWQFF. The DNA for the CDR3 is TGCGCCAGCAGCGGGACAGGGGCTTCTTCGGGGGGGTGGCAGTTCTTC.

The CDR3 loop is CASSKEAVPGNTIYF. DNA for the CDR3: TGTGCCAGCAGCAAAGAAGCGGTCCCTGGAAACACCATATATTTT. This chain links TRBV21-1 with TRBJ1-3. TRBV21-1 counts as a pseudogene. The CDR3 consists of 15 residues.

CDR3 sequence reads: CATSGTGGPFPPETQYF. For the CDR3, the DNA is TGTGCCACCAGCGGGACTGGGGGCCCGTTCCCACCAGAGACCCAGTACTTC. The chain employs TRBV15 and TRBJ2-5; D is possibly TRBD1 or TRBD2 (6 bases each). The CDR3 is 17 amino acids. Germline V gene sequence: CDR1 LNHNV, CDR2 YYDKDF (reference sequence). V was pared by 5 bases and J by 4 bases, with 23 bases between. The whole variable domain, remainder taken from reference TRBV15 and TRBJ2-5, is DAMVIQNPRYQVTQFGKPVTLSCSQTLNHNVMYWYQQKSSQAPKLLFHYYDKDFNNEADTPDNFQSRRPNTSFCFLDIRSPGLGDTAMYLCATSGTGGPFPPETQYFGPGTRLLVL.

The V call is TRBV27, the J call TRBJ2-7; tentatively, D is TRBD1 (5 bases). The germline CDR1 and CDR2 sequences are MNHEY and SMNVEV (reference sequence). Trimming took off 8 bases at V and 1 base at J, with 15 bases between the two ends. The CDR3 totals 14 residues. CDR3 protein: CASRAAGQSYEQYF. The CDR3 coding sequence is TGTGCCAGCCGGGCAGCAGGGCAGTCCTACGAGCAGTACTTC.

This chain links TRBV6-5 with TRBJ1-2, with D unresolved. Trimming left V 6 bases short and J 0 bases short, with 14 bases between. CDR1 is MNHEY, CDR2 SVGAGI, per germline. The CDR3 length is 15 residues. The CDR3 DNA follows: TGTGCCAGCAGGATGCGGGAAGGAACTAACTATGGCTACACCTTC. Translated, it gives CASRMREGTNYGYTF.

This clonotype was seen ten or more times. The chain combines TRBV5-1 with TRBJ2-7, with D perhaps given as TRBD1 or TRBD2 (6 bases each). Trimming cost V 3 bases and J 2 bases, with 12 bases left between them. CDR1 is SGHRS and CDR2 is YFSETQ in the germline V gene. There are 14 residues in the CDR3. The CDR3: CASSWGAGTYEQYV. Here the CDR3 DNA reads TGCGCCAGCAGCTGGGGGGCAGGTACCTACGAGCAGTACGTC.

The chain uses TRBV3-1 and TRBJ2-5, with D possibly being TRBD1 (6 bases). Germline CDR1 and CDR2: LGHDT and YNNKEL (reference sequence). The CDR3 totals 14 residues. Trimming cost V 4 bases and J 3 bases, with 12 bases left between them. CDR3 sequence: CASSPPDSEETQYF. CDR3 DNA: TGTGCCAGCAGCCCCCCGGACAGCGAAGAGACCCAGTACTTC.